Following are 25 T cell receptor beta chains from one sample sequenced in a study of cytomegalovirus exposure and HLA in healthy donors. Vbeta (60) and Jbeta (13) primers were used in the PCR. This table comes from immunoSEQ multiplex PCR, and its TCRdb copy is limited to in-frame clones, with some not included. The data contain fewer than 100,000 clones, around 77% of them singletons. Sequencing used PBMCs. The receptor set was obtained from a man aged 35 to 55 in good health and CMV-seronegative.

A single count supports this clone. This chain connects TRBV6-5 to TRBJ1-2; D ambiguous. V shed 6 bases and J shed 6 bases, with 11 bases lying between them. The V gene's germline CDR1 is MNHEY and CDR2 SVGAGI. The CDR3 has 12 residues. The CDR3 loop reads CASSRSGNGYTF. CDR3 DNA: TGTGCCAGCAGCCGATCGGGGAATGGCTACACCTTC.

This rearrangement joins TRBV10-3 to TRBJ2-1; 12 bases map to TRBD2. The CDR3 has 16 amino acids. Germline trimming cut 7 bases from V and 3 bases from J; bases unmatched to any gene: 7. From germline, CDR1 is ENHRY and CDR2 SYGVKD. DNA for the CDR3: TGTGCCATCACTCGTTCGGGACTAGCGGGCTACAATGAGCAGTTCTTC. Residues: CAITRSGLAGYNEQFF.

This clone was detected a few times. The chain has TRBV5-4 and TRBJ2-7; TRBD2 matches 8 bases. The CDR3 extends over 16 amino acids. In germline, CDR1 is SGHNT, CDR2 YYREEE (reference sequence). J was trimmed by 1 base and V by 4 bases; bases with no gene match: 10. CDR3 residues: CASSPYPASGSYEQYF. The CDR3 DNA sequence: TGTGCCAGCAGCCCTTATCCGGCTAGCGGGTCCTACGAGCAGTACTTC.

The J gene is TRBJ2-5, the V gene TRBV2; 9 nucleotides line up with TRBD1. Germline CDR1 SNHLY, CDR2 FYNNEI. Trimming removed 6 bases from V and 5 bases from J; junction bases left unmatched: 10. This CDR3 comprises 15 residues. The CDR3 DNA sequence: TGTGCCAGCAGAGGGGCGGGACAGGGCGGGGAGACCCAGTACTTC. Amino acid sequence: CASRGAGQGGETQYF.

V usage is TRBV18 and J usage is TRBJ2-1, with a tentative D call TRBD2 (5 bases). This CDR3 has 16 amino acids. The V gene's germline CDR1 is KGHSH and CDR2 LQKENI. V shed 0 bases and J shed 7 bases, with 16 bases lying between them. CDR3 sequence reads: CASSPPVGGLGNEQFF. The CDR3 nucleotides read TGTGCCAGCTCACCACCCGTTGGCGGACTGGGGAATGAGCAGTTCTTC.

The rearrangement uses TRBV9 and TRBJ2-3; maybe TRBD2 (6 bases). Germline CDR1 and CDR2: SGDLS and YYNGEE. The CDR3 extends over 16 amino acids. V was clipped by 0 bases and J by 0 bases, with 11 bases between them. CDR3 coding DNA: TGTGCCAGCAGCGTAGTGGGCGGGACTAGCACAGATACGCAGTATTTT. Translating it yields CASSVVGGTSTDTQYF. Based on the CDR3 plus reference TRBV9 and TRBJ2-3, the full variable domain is DSGVTQTPKHLITATGQRVTLRCSPRSGDLSVYWYQQSLDQGLQFLIQYYNGEERAKGNILERFSAQQFPDLHSELNLSSLELGDSALYFCASSVVGGTSTDTQYFGPGTRLTVL.

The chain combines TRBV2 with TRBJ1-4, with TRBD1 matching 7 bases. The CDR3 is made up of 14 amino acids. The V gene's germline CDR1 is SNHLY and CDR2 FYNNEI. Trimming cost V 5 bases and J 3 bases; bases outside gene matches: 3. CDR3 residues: CASSRQGSNEKLFF. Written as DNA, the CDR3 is TGTGCCAGCAGTCGACAGGGTTCTAATGAAAAACTGTTTTTT. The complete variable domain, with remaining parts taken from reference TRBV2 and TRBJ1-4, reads EPEVTQTPSHQVTQMGQEVILRCVPISNHLYFYWYRQILGQKVEFLVSFYNNEISEKSEIFDDQFSVERPDGSNFTLKIRSTKLEDSAMYFCASSRQGSNEKLFFGSGTQLSVL.

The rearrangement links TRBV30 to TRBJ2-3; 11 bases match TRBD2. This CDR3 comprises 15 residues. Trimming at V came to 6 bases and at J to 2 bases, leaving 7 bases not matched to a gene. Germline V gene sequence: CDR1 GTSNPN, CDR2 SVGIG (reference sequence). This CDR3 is CACHSGGAHTDTQYF. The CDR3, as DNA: TGTGCCTGTCATAGCGGGGGGGCACACACAGATACGCAGTATTTT. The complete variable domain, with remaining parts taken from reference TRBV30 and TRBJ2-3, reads SQTIHQWPATLVQPVGSPLSLECTVEGTSNPNLYWYRQAAGRGLQLLFYSVGIGQISSEVPQNLSASRPQDRQFILSSKKLLLSDSGFYLCACHSGGAHTDTQYFGPGTRLTVL.

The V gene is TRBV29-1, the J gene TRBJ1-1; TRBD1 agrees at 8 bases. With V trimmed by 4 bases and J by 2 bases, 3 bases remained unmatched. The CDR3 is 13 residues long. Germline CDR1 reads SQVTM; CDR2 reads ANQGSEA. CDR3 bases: TGCAGCGTTGCCGACAGGGGAAACACTGAAGCTTTCTTT. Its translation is CSVADRGNTEAFF.

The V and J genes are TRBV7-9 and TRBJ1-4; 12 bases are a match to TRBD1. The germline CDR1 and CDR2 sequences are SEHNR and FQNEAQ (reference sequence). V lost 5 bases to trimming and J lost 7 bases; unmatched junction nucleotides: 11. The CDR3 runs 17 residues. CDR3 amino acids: CASSPGGQGADGEKLFF. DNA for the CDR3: TGTGCCAGCAGCCCAGGGGGACAGGGGGCGGATGGTGAAAAACTGTTTTTT.

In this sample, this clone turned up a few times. CDR3 loop: CASGPLADSYNEQFF. CDR3 DNA: TGTGCCAGCGGACCTCTAGCGGATTCCTACAATGAGCAGTTCTTC. The rearrangement links TRBV9 to TRBJ2-1; 7 nucleotides match TRBD2. From germline, CDR1 is SGDLS and CDR2 YYNGEE. The CDR3 is made up of 15 amino acids. Germline trimming cut 7 bases from V and 1 base from J; bases unmatched to any gene: 8. The full variable domain, completed using reference TRBV9 and TRBJ2-1, is DSGVTQTPKHLITATGQRVTLRCSPRSGDLSVYWYQQSLDQGLQFLIQYYNGEERAKGNILERFSAQQFPDLHSELNLSSLELGDSALYFCASGPLADSYNEQFFGPGTRLTVL.

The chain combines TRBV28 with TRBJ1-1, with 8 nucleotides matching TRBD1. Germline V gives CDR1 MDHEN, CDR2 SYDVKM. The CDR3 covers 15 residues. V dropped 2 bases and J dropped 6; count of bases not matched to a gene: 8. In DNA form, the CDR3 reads TGTGCCAGCAGTTTAAGCAGGCAGGGGGCGCCTGAAGCTTTCTTT. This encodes CASSLSRQGAPEAFF. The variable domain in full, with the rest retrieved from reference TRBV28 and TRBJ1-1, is DVKVTQSSRYLVKRTGEKVFLECVQDMDHENMFWYRQDPGLGLRLIYFSYDVKMKEKGDIPEGYSVSREKKERFSLILESASTNQTSMYLCASSLSRQGAPEAFFGQGTRLTVV.

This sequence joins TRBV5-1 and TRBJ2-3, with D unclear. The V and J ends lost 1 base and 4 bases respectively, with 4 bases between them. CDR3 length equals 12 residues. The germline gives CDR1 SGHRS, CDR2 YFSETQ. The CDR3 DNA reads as TGCGCCAGCAGCTTGACGGCAGATACGCAGTATTTT. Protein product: CASSLTADTQYF.

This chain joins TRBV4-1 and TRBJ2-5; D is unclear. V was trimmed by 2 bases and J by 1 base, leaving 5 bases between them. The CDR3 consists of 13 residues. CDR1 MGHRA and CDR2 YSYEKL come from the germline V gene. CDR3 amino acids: CASSQIGQETQYF. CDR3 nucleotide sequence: TGCGCCAGCAGCCAAATCGGCCAAGAGACCCAGTACTTC.

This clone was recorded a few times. The CDR3 coding sequence is TGTGCCAGCAGCCAAACTAGAGACAAAAACATTCAGTACTTC. Residues: CASSQTRDKNIQYF. This chain joins TRBV11-1 and TRBJ2-4, with D maybe TRBD2 (5 bases). Germline CDR1 and CDR2: SGHAT and FQDESV (reference sequence). V was clipped by 5 bases and J by 3 bases, with 11 bases between them. There are 14 residues in the CDR3. The full variable domain, completed using reference TRBV11-1 and TRBJ2-4, is EAEVAQSPRYKITEKSQAVAFWCDPISGHATLYWYRQILGQGPELLVQFQDESVVDDSQLPKDRFSAERLKGVDSTLKIQPAELGDSAMYLCASSQTRDKNIQYFGAGTRLSVL.

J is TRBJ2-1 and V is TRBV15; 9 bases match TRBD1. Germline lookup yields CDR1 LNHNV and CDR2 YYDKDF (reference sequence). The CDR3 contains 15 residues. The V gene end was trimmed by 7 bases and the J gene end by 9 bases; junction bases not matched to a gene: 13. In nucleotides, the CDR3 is TGTGCCACCACCACTGGGAACAGGGGGCTTGGTGAGCAGTTCTTC. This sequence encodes CATTTGNRGLGEQFF. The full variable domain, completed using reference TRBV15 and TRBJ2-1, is DAMVIQNPRYQVTQFGKPVTLSCSQTLNHNVMYWYQQKSSQAPKLLFHYYDKDFNNEADTPDNFQSRRPNTSFCFLDIRSPGLGDTAMYLCATTTGNRGLGEQFFGPGTRLTVL.

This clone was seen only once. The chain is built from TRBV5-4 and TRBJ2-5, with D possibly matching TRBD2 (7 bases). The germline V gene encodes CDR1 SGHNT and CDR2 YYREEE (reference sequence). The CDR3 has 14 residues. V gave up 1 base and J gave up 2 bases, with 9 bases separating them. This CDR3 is CASSLKGGQETQYF. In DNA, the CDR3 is TGTGCCAGCAGCTTGAAGGGGGGGCAAGAGACCCAGTACTTC.

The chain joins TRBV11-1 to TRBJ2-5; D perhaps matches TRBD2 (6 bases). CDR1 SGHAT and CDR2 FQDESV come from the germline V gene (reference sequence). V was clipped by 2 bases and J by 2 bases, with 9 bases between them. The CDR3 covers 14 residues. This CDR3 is CASSLRGKQETQYF. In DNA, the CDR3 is TGTGCCAGCAGCTTACGGGGGAAGCAAGAGACCCAGTACTTC. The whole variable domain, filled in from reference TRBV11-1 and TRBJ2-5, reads EAEVAQSPRYKITEKSQAVAFWCDPISGHATLYWYRQILGQGPELLVQFQDESVVDDSQLPKDRFSAERLKGVDSTLKIQPAELGDSAMYLCASSLRGKQETQYFGPGTRLLVL.

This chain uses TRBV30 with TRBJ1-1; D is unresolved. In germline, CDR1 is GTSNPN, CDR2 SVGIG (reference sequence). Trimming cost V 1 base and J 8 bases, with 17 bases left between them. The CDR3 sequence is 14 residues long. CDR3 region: CAWSGLLGRAEAFF. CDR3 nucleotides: TGTGCCTGGAGTGGCCTCCTAGGGAGGGCCGAAGCTTTCTTT.

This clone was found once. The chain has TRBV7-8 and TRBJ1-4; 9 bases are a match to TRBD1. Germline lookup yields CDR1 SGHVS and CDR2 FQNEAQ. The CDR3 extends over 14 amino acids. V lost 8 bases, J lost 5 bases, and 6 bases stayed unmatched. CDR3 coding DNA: TGTGCCAGCTTCACAGGGGGCGCAAATGAAAAACTGTTTTTT. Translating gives CASFTGGANEKLFF.

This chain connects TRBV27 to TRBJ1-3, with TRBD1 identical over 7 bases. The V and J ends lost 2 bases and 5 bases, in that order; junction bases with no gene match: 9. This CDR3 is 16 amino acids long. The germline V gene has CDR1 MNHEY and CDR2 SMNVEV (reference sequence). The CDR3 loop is CASSLAQGSIRNTIYF. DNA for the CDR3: TGTGCCAGCAGTTTAGCACAGGGGTCTATTAGAAACACCATATATTTT.

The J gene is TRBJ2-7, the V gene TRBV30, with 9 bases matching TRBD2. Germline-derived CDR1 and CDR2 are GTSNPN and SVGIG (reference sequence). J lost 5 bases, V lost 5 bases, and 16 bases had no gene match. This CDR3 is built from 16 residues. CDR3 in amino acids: CAWVPPLGLAGHEQYF. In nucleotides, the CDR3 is TGTGCCTGGGTTCCCCCCTTGGGGCTAGCGGGACACGAGCAGTACTTC.

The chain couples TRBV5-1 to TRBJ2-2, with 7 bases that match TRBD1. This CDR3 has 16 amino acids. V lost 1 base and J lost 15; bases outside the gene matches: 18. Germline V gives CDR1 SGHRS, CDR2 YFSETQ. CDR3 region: CASSLRVSTGPPHMFF. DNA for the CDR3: TGCGCCAGCAGCTTGAGGGTATCGACAGGGCCTCCGCACATGTTTTTT.

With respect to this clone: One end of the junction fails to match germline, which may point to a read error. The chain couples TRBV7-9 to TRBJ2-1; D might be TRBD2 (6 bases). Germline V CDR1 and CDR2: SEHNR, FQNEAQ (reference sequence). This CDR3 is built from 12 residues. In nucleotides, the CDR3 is TGTTCCAGCATGATAGCGGTAGATGAGCAGTTCTTC. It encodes CSSMIAVDEQFF.

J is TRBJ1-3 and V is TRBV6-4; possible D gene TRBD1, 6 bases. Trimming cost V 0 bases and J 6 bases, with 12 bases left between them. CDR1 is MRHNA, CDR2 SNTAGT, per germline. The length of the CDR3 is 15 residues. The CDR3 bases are TGTGCCAGCAGTGACTCGGGGGGGCTTGAAAACACCATATATTTT. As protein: CASSDSGGLENTIYF.